Each of the 8 T cell receptor beta chains below was sequenced from the same sample in a study of shared clonotypes between healthy human individuals. Profiling relied on immunoSEQ multiplex PCR, and the TCRdb table lists in-frame clones only, not all of them. Of 2 million to 2.5 million clones detected, approximately 93% appear once; the ten largest clones hold approximately 0.36%. The sequenced material came from naive CD4+ T cells from PBMCs. Subset of the sample: CD45RA+ positively selected. The receptor source for this set is a man between 18 and 29 years old in good health. Some clones in this sample may be carry-over from other donors' samples.

V gene TRBV11-3 combines with J gene TRBJ1-2; maybe TRBD1 (6 bases). This CDR3 is 15 amino acids long. Germline V gene lookup returns CDR1 SGHNT and CDR2 YENEEA. V lost 4 bases to trimming and J lost 4 bases, with 16 bases between them. CDR3 coding DNA: TGTGCCAGCAGCTGGTACAGGGCTCTCGTCTATGGCTACACCTTC. Its protein product is CASSWYRALVYGYTF.

This sequence joins TRBV18 and TRBJ1-4, with TRBD1 identical over 10 bases. Trimming cost V 3 bases and J 6 bases; bases outside gene matches: 4. Germline values: CDR1 KGHSH, CDR2 LQKENI. CDR3 length: 15 residues. CDR3 sequence: CASSPPTGGHEKLFF. In DNA, the CDR3 is TGTGCCAGCTCACCCCCGACAGGGGGCCATGAAAAACTGTTTTTT.

The genes are TRBV19 and TRBJ1-2, with D uncertain. Germline CDR1 LNHDA, CDR2 SQIVND (reference sequence). The CDR3 length is 9 residues. Trimming cost V 9 bases and J 5 bases, with 4 bases left between them. The DNA of the CDR3 is TGTGCCAGGGGTTATGGCTACACCTTC. Its protein is CARGYGYTF. The entire variable domain, with the rest obtained from reference TRBV19 and TRBJ1-2, is as follows: DGGITQSPKYLFRKEGQNVTLSCEQNLNHDAMYWYRQDPGQGLRLIYYSQIVNDFQKGDIAEGYSVSREKKESFPLTVTSAQKNPTAFYLCARGYGYTFGSGTRLTVV.

On this clone itself: Distinct nucleotide sequences in the sample also encode this CDR3. This chain connects TRBV11-2 to TRBJ2-5, with no clear D. The CDR3 length is 12 residues. Germline V gene data show CDR1 as SGHAT and CDR2 as FQNNGV. Trimming removed 1 base from V and 4 bases from J, with 4 bases in between. The CDR3 here is CASSLVGETQYF. CDR3 nucleotides: TGTGCCAGCAGCTTAGTCGGAGAGACCCAGTACTTC.

This clone was seen a single time. The rearrangement joins TRBV7-2 to TRBJ2-7; D is possibly TRBD1 or TRBD2 (6 bases each). The CDR3 is 14 residues long. Trimming shortened V by 5 bases and J by 6 bases, and 17 bases separated the two germline ends. Germline CDR1 is SGHTA and CDR2 is FQGNSA. CDR3 in amino acids: CASSPPGAFVEQYF. Here the CDR3 DNA reads TGTGCCAGCAGCCCCCCGGGGGCGTTTGTCGAGCAGTACTTC.

This clone was seen only once. The genes are TRBV11-2 and TRBJ2-5; D is uncertain. Trimming removed 2 bases at V and 5 bases at J, with 6 bases between. Germline loops: CDR1 SGHAT, CDR2 FQNNGV. The CDR3 is made up of 12 amino acids. CDR3 DNA: TGTGCCAGCAGCTTAAATGGCGAGACCCAGTACTTC. Its protein is CASSLNGETQYF.

The chain has TRBV2 and TRBJ2-3; the D call may be TRBD1 or TRBD2 (5 bases each). Germline values: CDR1 SNHLY, CDR2 FYNNEI. V dropped 6 bases and J dropped 6 bases, with 13 bases sitting between them. The CDR3 is 13 residues long. The CDR3 DNA follows: TGTGCCAGCAGCCCTCCCGGGGCGGATACGCAGTATTTT. Translated, it gives CASSPPGADTQYF.

This chain links TRBV27 with TRBJ2-1; 10 bases match TRBD2. Trimming at V came to 2 bases and at J to 3 bases, leaving 19 bases not matched to a gene. The CDR3 has 21 amino acids. Germline V lookup: CDR1 MNHEY, CDR2 SMNVEV (reference sequence). CDR3 loop: CASSLIVLDNPGLANYNEQFF. In DNA form, the CDR3 reads TGTGCCAGCAGTTTAATTGTTTTAGACAACCCGGGACTAGCGAACTACAATGAGCAGTTCTTC.